The source of this T cell receptor (beta chain) is a study of blood T cell repertoires in COVID-19. The cohort comprised adults aged about 18 to 100 years residing in around 25 US areas. Cohort 3 recovery required two negative PCRs, clearance, or symptom resolution. CDR3 size: 17 residues. The V and J ends lost 0 bases and 10 bases, in that order; junction bases with no gene match: 14. The germline gives CDR1 SGHTA, CDR2 FQGNSA. The data were produced by immunoSEQ multiplex PCR, yet TCRdb's version contains in-frame clones alone and is incomplete. The sample lists 180,000 or so clones; around 78% were seen once. The sample holds one count of this clone.

The sequence was collected from a woman aged 45 to 65 who had recovered from COVID-19. The sample was PBMCs or T cells enriched from blood (not recorded which). The chain employs TRBV7-2 and TRBJ1-5, with TRBD1 matching 8 bases. Here the CDR3 reads CASSLAGARGRGVPQHF. CDR3 in DNA: TGTGCCAGCAGCTTAGCCGGGGCCAGGGGGCGCGGGGTCCCCCAGCATTTT.